The rows below give T cell receptor beta chains drawn from one sample of a study of CD8+ T cells in alopecia areata. TCRdb keeps only in-frame clones here, not all; method: immunoSEQ multiplex PCR. The data hold 200,000 to 250,000 clones, with under 80% observed a single time. The sequences come from CD4+ T cells sorted from blood, collected at week 0. The receptors were sampled from a human donor with alopecia areata. CDR3s include the opening cysteine and the closing phenylalanine or tryptophan. A D gene is named only where the DNA matches it firmly. Only part of the rows carry a size: once, few, many, or a class if the clone is expanded.

clone size: -
V gene: TRBV30
J gene: TRBJ1-1
D gene: -
CDR3 length: 14
CDR3 DNA: TGTGCCTGGAGTGCCGGCCTGCGGAACACTGAAGCTTTCTTT
CDR3 protein: CAWSAGLRNTEAFF

clone size: -
V gene: TRBV5-1
J gene: TRBJ1-2
D gene: -
CDR3 length: 12
CDR3 DNA: TGCGCCAGCAGCTTGGACCGATGGGGCTACACCTTC
CDR3 protein: CASSLDRWGYTF

clone size: -
V gene: TRBV7-2
J gene: TRBJ2-3
D gene: -
CDR3 length: 16
CDR3 DNA: TGTGCCAGCAGCCCTTCCACGGCGGTGTACACAGATACGCAGTATTTT
CDR3 protein: CASSPSTAVYTDTQYF

clone size: -
V gene: TRBV19
J gene: TRBJ2-6
D gene: -
CDR3 length: 14
CDR3 DNA: TGTGCCACCCAAAGGGGGTCTGGGGCCAACGTCCTGACTTTC
CDR3 protein: CATQRGSGANVLTF

clone size: -
V gene: TRBV30
J gene: TRBJ2-4
D gene: -
CDR3 length: 10
CDR3 DNA: TGTGCCTGGGGGGGAAACATTCAGTACTTC
CDR3 protein: CAWGGNIQYF

clone size: -
V gene: TRBV11-2
J gene: TRBJ2-7
D gene: -
CDR3 length: 15
CDR3 DNA: TGTGCCAGCAGCTTAGTGACAGGTAACTTCTACGAGCAGTACTTC
CDR3 protein: CASSLVTGNFYEQYF

clone size: -
V gene: TRBV29-1
J gene: TRBJ1-5
D gene: -
CDR3 length: 14
CDR3 DNA: TGCAGCGCAAAAGGGGAGGGAGGCAATCAGCCCCAGCATTTT
CDR3 protein: CSAKGEGGNQPQHF

clone size: -
V gene: TRBV15
J gene: TRBJ1-5
D gene: -
CDR3 length: 16
CDR3 DNA: TGTGCCACCAGCAGAGCAGCAGGGGCTGGTAACCAGCCCCAGCATTTT
CDR3 protein: CATSRAAGAGNQPQHF

clone size: -
V gene: TRBV27
J gene: TRBJ2-3
D gene: TRBD2
CDR3 length: 15
CDR3 DNA: TGTGCCACTAGTATACTAGCGCGGTTCACAGATACGCAGTATTTT
CDR3 protein: CATSILARFTDTQYF

clone size: few
V gene: TRBV29-1
J gene: TRBJ1-1
D gene: -
CDR3 length: 12
CDR3 DNA: TGCAGCGTTGATGAGGGGCGCACTGAAGCTTTCTTT
CDR3 protein: CSVDEGRTEAFF

clone size: -
V gene: TRBV15
J gene: TRBJ2-5
D gene: TRBD2
CDR3 length: 15
CDR3 DNA: TGTGCCACCAGCAGAGTAGCGGGGGGCCCAGAGACCCAGTACTTC
CDR3 protein: CATSRVAGGPETQYF

clone size: -
V gene: TRBV29-1
J gene: TRBJ1-4
D gene: -
CDR3 length: 13
CDR3 DNA: TGCAGCGTTCAAGCCAGGGTGGATGAAAAACTGTTTTTT
CDR3 protein: CSVQARVDEKLFF

clone size: -
V gene: TRBV4-1
J gene: TRBJ1-2
D gene: -
CDR3 length: 14
CDR3 DNA: TGCGCCAGCAGCCAACGGACACCCAACTATGGCTACACCTTC
CDR3 protein: CASSQRTPNYGYTF

clone size: -
V gene: TRBV29-1
J gene: TRBJ1-1
D gene: -
CDR3 length: 12
CDR3 DNA: TGCAGCGCCCACGAGGGCTACACTGAAGCTTTCTTT
CDR3 protein: CSAHEGYTEAFF

clone size: -
V gene: TRBV29-1
J gene: TRBJ1-4
D gene: TRBD1
CDR3 length: 12
CDR3 DNA: TGCAGCGTTGAAGGCAGGGGGGGCGAGGTGTTTTTT
CDR3 protein: CSVEGRGGEVFF

clone size: few
V gene: TRBV30
J gene: TRBJ2-5
D gene: TRBD2
CDR3 length: 14
CDR3 DNA: TGTGCCTGGAGTGTACCGGGAGGGAGAGAGACCCAGTACTTC
CDR3 protein: CAWSVPGGRETQYF

clone size: -
V gene: TRBV5-1
J gene: TRBJ2-5
D gene: -
CDR3 length: 17
CDR3 DNA: TGCGCCAGCAGCTTTCCTATTGACACAGGAGAACAAGAGACCCAGTACTTC
CDR3 protein: CASSFPIDTGEQETQYF

clone size: -
V gene: TRBV6-5
J gene: TRBJ2-7
D gene: -
CDR3 length: 14
CDR3 DNA: TGTGCCAGCGCCAGGGCGCGAACCTCCTACGAGCAGTACTTC
CDR3 protein: CASARARTSYEQYF

clone size: -
V gene: TRBV23-1
J gene: TRBJ2-3
D gene: -
CDR3 length: 16
CDR3 DNA: TGCGCCAGAGAGGGTATAAGACCCCTCTGCACAGATACGCAGTATTTT
CDR3 protein: CAREGIRPLCTDTQYF

clone size: -
V gene: TRBV5-1
J gene: TRBJ2-1
D gene: TRBD2
CDR3 length: 18
CDR3 DNA: TGCGCCAGCAGCTTGGAGCCTACGGGGACTAGCGGGGGCAATGAGCAGTTCTTC
CDR3 protein: CASSLEPTGTSGGNEQFF

clone size: once
V gene: TRBV7-2
J gene: TRBJ2-5
D gene: -
CDR3 length: 12
CDR3 DNA: TGTGCCAGCAGTAGGGTTTTGGAGACCCAGTACTTC
CDR3 protein: CASSRVLETQYF

clone size: once
V gene: TRBV6-1
J gene: TRBJ1-5
D gene: TRBD1
CDR3 length: 15
CDR3 DNA: TGTGCCAGCAGCTGGACAGGGGCCAACAATCAGCCCCAGCATTTT
CDR3 protein: CASSWTGANNQPQHF